This T cell receptor (beta chain) came from a study of beta chain features in type 1 diabetes. Study observations and caveats: There was a moderate but significant shortening of TCRB CDR3s in all four CD4+ subsets of Type 1 diabetes patients.

This clone showed up many times. The antigen is undetermined. Every isolated RNA sample was fully reverse transcribed, so sequencing captured expressed TCRB transcripts. Using immunoSEQ multiplex PCR, the repertoire was profiled, and TCRdb retains in-frame clones only, with some absent. The data show about 370,000 clones, with over 8.5% seen just once and about 0.6% held by the top ten. Sequenced material: central memory CD4+ T cells from blood. The sequence was collected from a man aged 25 to 45 with type 1 diabetes.

As DNA, the CDR3 is TGTGCCAGCCACGGGAGCCCCAGCACCGGGGAGCTGTTTTTT. Its translation: CASHGSPSTGELFF. V gene TRBV2 combines with J gene TRBJ2-2; D might be TRBD2 (6 bases). The CDR3 sequence is 14 residues long. V gave up 8 bases and J gave up 4 bases, with 14 bases separating them. The germline V gene encodes CDR1 SNHLY and CDR2 FYNNEI.